The next 11 T cell receptor beta chains were all read from a single sample in a study of T cell responses to AZD1222 COVID-19 vaccine. TCRdb's copy holds only in-frame clones and misses some; the assay was immunoSEQ multiplex PCR. The sample contains around 60,000 clones, around 81% of which appear only once. Sequenced here: peripheral blood, sampled 28 days after the second AZD1222 dose. Every receptor here comes from an adult who received the AZD1222 COVID-19 vaccine.

The rearrangement uses TRBV11-3 and TRBJ2-2, with D possibly being TRBD1 (5 bases). Trimming removed 3 bases at V and 4 bases at J, with 12 bases between. Germline V gene data show CDR1 as SGHNT and CDR2 as YENEEA. The CDR3 is 15 amino acids. The CDR3 here is CASSFPRGTTGELFF. CDR3 coding DNA: TGTGCCAGCAGCTTTCCTAGGGGTACCACCGGGGAGCTGTTTTTT.

The chain carries TRBV2 and TRBJ1-5, with D perhaps matching TRBD1 (6 bases). The CDR3 has 15 amino acids. Germline CDR1 is SNHLY and CDR2 is FYNNEI. V gave up 6 bases and J gave up 3 bases, with 15 bases separating them. CDR3 sequence reads: CASRGFGQPNQPQHF. The CDR3 nucleotides are TGTGCCAGCAGAGGCTTCGGACAGCCCAATCAGCCCCAGCATTTT.

V gene TRBV28 combines with J gene TRBJ2-5, with TRBD2 as a possible D gene (6 bases). Germline-derived CDR1 and CDR2 are MDHEN and SYDVKM. The length of the CDR3 is 15 residues. V gave up 3 bases and J gave up 4 bases, with 15 bases separating them. In DNA, the CDR3 is TGTGCCAGCAGTTTCAATACGGGAGAGAGAGAGACCCAGTACTTC. Protein sequence: CASSFNTGERETQYF.

The chain links TRBV14 to TRBJ2-2, with 8 bases lining up with TRBD1. The CDR3 runs to 14 residues. J gave up 6 bases and V 3 bases, and 3 bases lay outside the gene matches. Per the germline V gene, CDR1 is SGHDN and CDR2 is FVKESK. In DNA form, the CDR3 reads TGTGCCAGCAGCCAGGCGACAGGGGCCGGGGAGCTGTTTTTT. It is translated as CASSQATGAGELFF.

This clone occurred a few times. This chain joins TRBV9 and TRBJ2-5; 8 nucleotides match TRBD2. V gave up 4 bases and J gave up 4 bases; unmatched junction bases: 6. Per the germline V gene, CDR1 is SGDLS and CDR2 is YYNGEE. The CDR3 sequence is 14 residues long. The CDR3 bases are TGTGCCAGCAGCACAGGACTAGCTCCAGAGACCCAGTACTTC. Residues: CASSTGLAPETQYF.

The J gene is TRBJ2-1, the V gene TRBV27; the match to TRBD2 covers 11 bases. The J segment lost 3 bases and the V segment lost 8 bases, leaving 9 bases of the junction unmatched. Germline lookup yields CDR1 MNHEY and CDR2 SMNVEV (reference sequence). CDR3 size: 16 residues. CDR3 sequence: CASGGGGTSGYNEQFF. In DNA, the CDR3 is TGTGCCAGCGGGGGGGGTGGGACTAGCGGCTACAATGAGCAGTTCTTC.

The J gene is TRBJ1-2, the V gene TRBV6-1; 7 bases match TRBD1. CDR1 is MNHNS and CDR2 is SASEGT in the germline V gene. This CDR3 has 15 residues. The V gene end was trimmed by 2 bases and the J gene end by 3 bases; junction bases not matched to a gene: 6. This CDR3 is CASSELFGTDYGYTF. The CDR3 nucleotides are TGTGCCAGCAGTGAACTCTTCGGGACAGACTATGGCTACACCTTC.

The chain recombines TRBV4-2 with TRBJ2-2, with D uncertain. The CDR3 runs to 12 residues. The V and J ends lost 2 bases and 13 bases respectively, with 11 bases between them. Germline V gene sequence: CDR1 LGHNA, CDR2 YNFKEQ. The CDR3 here is CASSQYEEGLFF. For the CDR3, the DNA is TGTGCCAGCAGCCAATACGAAGAAGGGCTGTTTTTT.

This clone has just one count. The chain recombines TRBV29-1 with TRBJ2-5, with TRBD2 matching 12 bases. Trimming took 6 bases from V and 5 from J; bases not matched to a gene: 10. This CDR3 contains 15 residues. Germline V gene data show CDR1 as SQVTM and CDR2 as ANQGSEA. The CDR3, as DNA: TGCAGCGTGGCTCACGGACTAGCGGGAACGGAGACCCAGTACTTC. It yields the protein CSVAHGLAGTETQYF.

This clone turned up a few times. The chain links TRBV5-8 to TRBJ1-1; a weak D match, TRBD1 (5 bases). The CDR3 has 13 amino acids. Germline V gene sequence: CDR1 SGHTS, CDR2 YDEGEE. Trimming removed 5 bases from V and 9 bases from J, with 17 bases in between. The CDR3: CASRITGDTKAFF. The CDR3 DNA follows: TGTGCCAGCAGAATTACAGGTGATACAAAAGCTTTCTTT.

This chain joins TRBV28 and TRBJ1-2; 11 nucleotides line up with TRBD1. The length of the CDR3 is 17 residues. Germline CDR1 is MDHEN and CDR2 is SYDVKM. V was pared by 2 bases and J by 4 bases, with 9 bases of the junction left unmatched. In DNA, the CDR3 is TGTGCCAGCAGTTTACCCGGACAGGGGGCGGCATCCTATGGCTACACCTTC. Encoded protein: CASSLPGQGAASYGYTF.